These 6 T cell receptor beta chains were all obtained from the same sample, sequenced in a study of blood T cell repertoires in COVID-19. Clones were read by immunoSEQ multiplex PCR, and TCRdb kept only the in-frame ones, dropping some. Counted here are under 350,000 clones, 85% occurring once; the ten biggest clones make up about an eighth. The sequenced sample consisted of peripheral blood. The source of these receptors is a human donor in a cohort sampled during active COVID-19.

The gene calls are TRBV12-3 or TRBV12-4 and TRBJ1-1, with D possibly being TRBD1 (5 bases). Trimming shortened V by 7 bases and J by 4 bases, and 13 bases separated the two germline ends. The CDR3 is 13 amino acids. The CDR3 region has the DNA TGTGCCAGCACGGAAGCCCAGGGCACTGAAGCTTTCTTT. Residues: CASTEAQGTEAFF.

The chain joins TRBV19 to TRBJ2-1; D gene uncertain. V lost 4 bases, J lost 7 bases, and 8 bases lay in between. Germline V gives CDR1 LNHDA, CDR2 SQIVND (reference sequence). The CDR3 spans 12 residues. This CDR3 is CASSKAGNEQFF. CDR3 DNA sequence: TGTGCCAGTAGTAAGGCCGGGAATGAGCAGTTCTTC.

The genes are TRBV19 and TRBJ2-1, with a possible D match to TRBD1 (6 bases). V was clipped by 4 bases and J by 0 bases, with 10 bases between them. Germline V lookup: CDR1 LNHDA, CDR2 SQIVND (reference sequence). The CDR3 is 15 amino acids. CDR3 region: CASSTQGGSYNEQFF. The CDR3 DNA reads TGTGCCAGTAGTACCCAAGGGGGCTCCTACAATGAGCAGTTCTTC.

The CDR3 nucleotides read TGCAGTGCTAGTCGGGGAGGCAGGACAGATACGCAGTATTTT. It encodes CSASRGGRTDTQYF. The V call is TRBV20-1, the J call TRBJ2-3; D is perhaps TRBD2 (6 bases). Trimming left V 3 bases short and J 3 bases short, with 13 bases between. Germline V CDR1 and CDR2: DFQATT, SNEGSKA (reference sequence). The CDR3 spans 14 residues.

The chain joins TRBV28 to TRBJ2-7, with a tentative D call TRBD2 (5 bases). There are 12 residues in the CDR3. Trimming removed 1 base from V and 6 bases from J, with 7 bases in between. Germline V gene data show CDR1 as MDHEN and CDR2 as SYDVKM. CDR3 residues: CASSLLEGEQYF. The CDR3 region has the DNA TGTGCCAGCAGTTTATTAGAGGGCGAGCAGTACTTC.

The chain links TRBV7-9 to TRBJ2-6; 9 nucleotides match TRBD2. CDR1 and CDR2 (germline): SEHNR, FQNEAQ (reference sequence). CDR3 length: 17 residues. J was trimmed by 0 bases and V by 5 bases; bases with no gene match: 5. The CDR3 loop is CASSALAGRSGANVLTF. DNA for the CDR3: TGTGCCAGCAGCGCCCTAGCGGGGCGCTCTGGGGCCAACGTCCTGACTTTC.